The next 22 T cell receptor beta chains were all read from a single sample in a study of blood T cell repertoires in COVID-19. Produced via immunoSEQ multiplex PCR; TCRdb's table is partial and in-frame only. This sample has over 55,000 clones, with 84% found just once. The sequenced sample consisted of peripheral blood. These TCRs come from a middle-aged man with active COVID-19.

This chain uses TRBV5-1 with TRBJ2-1, with 10 bases lining up with TRBD2. Germline assignment: CDR1 SGHRS and CDR2 YFSETQ. Losses at the gene ends were 4 bases for V and 10 bases for J; bases not matched to a gene: 14. CDR3 size: 16 residues. CDR3 DNA: TGCGCCAGCAGCCAAAGGACTAGCGGAGGTGGTGAAGAGCAGTTCTTC. It specifies CASSQRTSGGGEEQFF. Variable domain in full (rest from reference TRBV5-1 and TRBJ2-1): KAGVTQTPRYLIKTRGQQVTLSCSPISGHRSVSWYQQTPGQGLQFLFEYFSETQRNKGNFPGRFSGRQFSNSRSEMNVSTLELGDSALYLCASSQRTSGGGEEQFFGPGTRLTVL.

V gene TRBV2 combines with J gene TRBJ2-2; 8 bases are a match to TRBD1. The V and J ends lost 4 bases and 7 bases, in that order; junction bases with no gene match: 2. This CDR3 has 13 residues. The V gene's germline CDR1 is SNHLY and CDR2 FYNNEI. Here the CDR3 DNA reads TGTGCCAGCAGTGGACAGGGGCTCGGGGAGCTGTTTTTT. Amino acid sequence: CASSGQGLGELFF.

The rearrangement uses TRBV11-3 and TRBJ1-4; TRBD1 matches at 8 bases. Germline loops: CDR1 SGHNT, CDR2 YENEEA. V trimming: 3 bases; J trimming: 12 bases; junction bases outside the gene matches: 15. The CDR3 extends over 16 amino acids. CDR3 in DNA: TGTGCCAGCAGCTTGGACAGGGCCGTATGTTCTCGCGAACTGTTTTTT. This sequence encodes CASSLDRAVCSRELFF.

The chain uses TRBV27 and TRBJ2-1, with 11 positions matching TRBD1. With V trimmed by 5 bases and J by 6 bases, 6 bases remained unmatched. Germline values: CDR1 MNHEY, CDR2 SMNVEV (reference sequence). The CDR3 spans 15 residues. CDR3 sequence (DNA): TGTGCCAGCAGTCCCCCAGGGACAGGGGGCAATGAGCAGTTCTTC. Its protein is CASSPPGTGGNEQFF.

This sequence joins TRBV5-1 and TRBJ2-5; D is possibly TRBD2 (7 bases). The CDR3 has 15 amino acids. From germline, CDR1 is SGHRS and CDR2 YFSETQ. Trimming stripped 0 bases from V and 5 bases from J, with 14 bases between. CDR3 residues: CASSLDGGAYETQYF. For the CDR3, the DNA is TGCGCCAGCAGCTTGGATGGGGGGGCGTACGAGACCCAGTACTTC. Full variable domain (outside the CDR3, taken from reference TRBV5-1 and TRBJ2-5): KAGVTQTPRYLIKTRGQQVTLSCSPISGHRSVSWYQQTPGQGLQFLFEYFSETQRNKGNFPGRFSGRQFSNSRSEMNVSTLELGDSALYLCASSLDGGAYETQYFGPGTRLLVL.

To note about this clone: At one end, the junction sequence differs from germline, possibly due to a read error. Other DNA sequences in this specimen translate into the identical CDR3. The rearrangement joins TRBV4-1 to TRBJ2-7; no definite D call. The germline V gene encodes CDR1 MGHRA and CDR2 YSYEKL. The CDR3 spans 14 residues. The DNA for the CDR3 is TGCGCCAGTAGCCAAGGGAACAGAGACTACGAGCAGTACTTC. This codes for CASSQGNRDYEQYF.

This chain uses TRBV24-1 with TRBJ2-1; 11 bases are shared with TRBD2. Germline V lookup: CDR1 KGHDR, CDR2 SFDVKD. After removal of 4 bases from V and 4 bases from J, the junction contained 5 bases not matched to a gene. CDR3 length equals 16 residues. The CDR3 coding sequence is TGTGCCACCAGTGACCCCACTAGCGGGGGTTACAATGAGCAGTTCTTC. Translation gives CATSDPTSGGYNEQFF.

V usage is TRBV7-8 and J usage is TRBJ1-1; D is unclear. Per the germline V gene, CDR1 is SGHVS and CDR2 is FQNEAQ. This CDR3 region has 14 residues. V gave up 1 base and J gave up 0 bases, with 6 bases separating them. Here the CDR3 DNA reads TGTGCCAGCAGCTTAGTCAGTTTGAACACTGAAGCTTTCTTT. Its protein product is CASSLVSLNTEAFF.

This chain uses TRBV7-9 with TRBJ2-2, with D perhaps matching TRBD1 (6 bases). Trimming took 4 bases from V and 8 from J, leaving 14 bases between them. Germline CDR1 is SEHNR and CDR2 is FQNEAQ (reference sequence). CDR3 size: 14 residues. CDR3 DNA sequence: TGTGCCAGCAGCTCCATATCAGGGACAGGGGAGCTGTTTTTT. Protein product: CASSSISGTGELFF.

Only one count was recorded for this clone. V is TRBV10-3 and J is TRBJ2-5; no firm D call. Germline CDR1 and CDR2: ENHRY and SYGVKD. This CDR3 region has 17 residues. V dropped 8 bases and J dropped 1 base, with 23 bases sitting between them. The CDR3: CAIGWAGVSGSQETQYF. DNA of the CDR3: TGTGCCATCGGGTGGGCAGGCGTTAGTGGAAGCCAAGAGACCCAGTACTTC.

V usage is TRBV5-4 and J usage is TRBJ2-7, with D perhaps TRBD2 (5 bases). The CDR3 covers 13 residues. Germline V gene sequence: CDR1 SGHNT, CDR2 YYREEE (reference sequence). V was cut by 4 bases and J by 1 base, with 9 bases left in between. As DNA, the CDR3 is TGTGCCAGCAGCACGAGAGGGTCCTACGAGCAGTACTTC. Its protein product is CASSTRGSYEQYF.

The V call is TRBV18, the J call TRBJ1-6; 7 bases align to TRBD1. V lost 3 bases to trimming and J lost 14 bases; unmatched junction nucleotides: 4. CDR1 and CDR2 from the germline V gene are KGHSH and LQKENI. The CDR3 is 12 amino acids. As DNA, the CDR3 is TGTGCCAGCTCACCCCAGGGGGTCGCCCTCCACTTT. This gives the protein CASSPQGVALHF.

This chain links TRBV13 with TRBJ2-1; D call uncertain. Trimming cost V 0 bases and J 3 bases, with 9 bases left between them. Germline V CDR1 and CDR2: PRHDT, FYEKMQ (reference sequence). This CDR3 region has 15 residues. CDR3 amino acids: CASSLGSRRYNEQFF. DNA of the CDR3: TGTGCCAGCAGCTTAGGTAGCAGACGCTACAATGAGCAGTTCTTC.

This CDR3 is CSVPGTGYVEQFF. The CDR3 DNA follows: TGCAGCGTTCCCGGGACAGGGTACGTGGAACAGTTCTTC. This chain uses TRBV29-1 with TRBJ2-1, with TRBD1 identical over 9 bases. Germline V CDR1 and CDR2: SQVTM, ANQGSEA. This CDR3 has 13 residues. Trimming at V came to 5 bases and at J to 13 bases, leaving 12 bases not matched to a gene.

J is TRBJ1-1 and V is TRBV15; 7 bases are a match to TRBD1. Trimming cost V 3 bases and J 4 bases; bases outside gene matches: 5. The CDR3 contains 14 residues. Germline values: CDR1 LNHNV, CDR2 YYDKDF (reference sequence). CDR3 loop: CATSRNRGPTEAFF. The CDR3 DNA reads as TGTGCCACCAGCAGGAACAGGGGCCCCACTGAAGCTTTCTTT.

The J gene is TRBJ2-7, the V gene TRBV19, with a weak D call TRBD2 (6 bases). Germline lookup yields CDR1 LNHDA and CDR2 SQIVND (reference sequence). This CDR3 is built from 16 residues. V was clipped by 1 base and J by 3 bases, with 16 bases between them. CDR3 bases: TGTGCCAGTAGTATAGCCCAAAGCGGGCTATACTACGAGCAGTACTTC. Its translation is CASSIAQSGLYYEQYF. The full variable domain, its missing parts supplied by reference TRBV19 and TRBJ2-7, is DGGITQSPKYLFRKEGQNVTLSCEQNLNHDAMYWYRQDPGQGLRLIYYSQIVNDFQKGDIAEGYSVSREKKESFPLTVTSAQKNPTAFYLCASSIAQSGLYYEQYFGPGTRLTVT.

This chain uses TRBV2 with TRBJ1-2, with 7 bases aligning to TRBD1. CDR3 size: 13 residues. Losses at the gene ends were 8 bases for V and 6 bases for J; bases not matched to a gene: 9. Germline V gives CDR1 SNHLY, CDR2 FYNNEI. CDR3 coding DNA: TGTGCCAGCCGACAGGGTACGACGGATGGCTACACCTTC. This sequence encodes CASRQGTTDGYTF.

The chain recombines TRBV4-2 with TRBJ2-1; 7 bases are shared with TRBD2. CDR3 length equals 16 residues. J was trimmed by 4 bases and V by 0 bases; bases with no gene match: 6. Germline CDR1 is LGHNA and CDR2 is YNFKEQ. CDR3 amino acids: CASSQDYSGVYNEQFF. The CDR3 coding sequence is TGTGCCAGCAGCCAAGATTACAGCGGGGTATACAATGAGCAGTTCTTC.

The CDR3 region has the DNA TGTGCCAGCAAGAGAGACATCTCCTACGAGCAGTACTTC. Protein product: CASKRDISYEQYF. V is TRBV12-3 or TRBV12-4 and J is TRBJ2-7; D gene ambiguous. V was cut by 7 bases and J by 0 bases, with 10 bases left in between. This CDR3 is built from 13 residues.

J is TRBJ1-2 and V is TRBV24-1; TRBD1 might be the D (6 bases). Between the trimmed V and J ends, which lost 10 bases and 6 bases, there was a span of 8 bases. Germline-derived CDR1 and CDR2 are KGHDR and SFDVKD. The length of the CDR3 is 10 residues. The CDR3 region has the DNA TGTGCCACTTACAGGGATGGCTACACCTTC. It specifies CATYRDGYTF.

The chain recombines TRBV18 with TRBJ2-7; a weak D match, TRBD1 (5 bases). Germline CDR1 reads KGHSH; CDR2 reads LQKENI. This CDR3 comprises 13 residues. The V end lost 3 bases, the J end lost 5 bases, and 11 bases lay between the germline ends. This CDR3 reads CASSPPGRDEQYF. The CDR3 region has the DNA TGTGCCAGCTCACCTCCCGGCAGGGACGAGCAGTACTTC.

The chain joins TRBV25-1 to TRBJ2-2, with a possible D match to TRBD1 (6 bases). The ends were cut back, 3 bases at V and 8 bases at J, with 13 bases in the middle. This CDR3 is built from 14 residues. Germline CDR1 is MGHDK and CDR2 is SYGVNS. The CDR3 sequence: CASSDRGWSGELFF. For the CDR3, the DNA is TGTGCCAGCAGTGACAGGGGATGGTCGGGGGAGCTGTTTTTT.